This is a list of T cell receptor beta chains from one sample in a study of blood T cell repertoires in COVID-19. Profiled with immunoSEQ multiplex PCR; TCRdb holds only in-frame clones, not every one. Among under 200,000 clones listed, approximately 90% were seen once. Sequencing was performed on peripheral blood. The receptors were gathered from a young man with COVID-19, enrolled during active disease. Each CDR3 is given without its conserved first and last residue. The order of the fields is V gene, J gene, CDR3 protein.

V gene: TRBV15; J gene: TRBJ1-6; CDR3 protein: ATSRDRDNSPLH
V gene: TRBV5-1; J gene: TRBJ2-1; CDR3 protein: ASSLRTSGTPYNEQF
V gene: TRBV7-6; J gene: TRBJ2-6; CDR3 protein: ASSSSPPGTRSGANVLT
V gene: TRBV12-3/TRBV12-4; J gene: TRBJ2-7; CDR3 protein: ASSLTAYEQY
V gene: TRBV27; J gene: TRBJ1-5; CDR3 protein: ASSLRGRNQPQH
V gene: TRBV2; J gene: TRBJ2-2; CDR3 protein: ASSGAQGLYTGELF
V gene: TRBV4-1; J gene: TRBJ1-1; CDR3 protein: ASSQPHGGTEAF
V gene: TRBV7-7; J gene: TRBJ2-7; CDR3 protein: ASSPQTGLEQY
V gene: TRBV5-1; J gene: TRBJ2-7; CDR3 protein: ASSLGLGRSYEQY
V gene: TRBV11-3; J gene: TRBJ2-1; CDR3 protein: ASSLGDRVGKGPNEQF
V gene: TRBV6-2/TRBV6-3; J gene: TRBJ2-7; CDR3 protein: ASSAPTLAGAYEQY
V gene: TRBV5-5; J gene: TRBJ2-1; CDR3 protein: ASSYPGGAGNEQF
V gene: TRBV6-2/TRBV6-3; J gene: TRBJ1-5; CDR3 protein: ASSSPGGRQPQH
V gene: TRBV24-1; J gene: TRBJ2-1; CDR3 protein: ATSDRLADFSYNEQF
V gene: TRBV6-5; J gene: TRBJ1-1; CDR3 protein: ASSYVANTEAF
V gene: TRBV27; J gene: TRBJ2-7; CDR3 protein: ASSPAGFGEQY
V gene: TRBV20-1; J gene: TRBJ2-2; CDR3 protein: SASDVDTGELF
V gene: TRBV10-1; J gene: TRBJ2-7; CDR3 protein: ASSTYLAGAFYEQY
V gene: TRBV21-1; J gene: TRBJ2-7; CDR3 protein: ASSKRSGDEQY
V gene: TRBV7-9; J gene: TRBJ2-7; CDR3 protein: ASSLGGRALHYEQY
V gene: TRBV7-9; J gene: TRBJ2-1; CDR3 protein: ASSIRSGVGNEQF
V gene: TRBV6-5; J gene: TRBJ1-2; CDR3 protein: ASSRQGLNYGYT
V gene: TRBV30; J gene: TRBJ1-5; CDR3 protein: AWSGQSNQPQH
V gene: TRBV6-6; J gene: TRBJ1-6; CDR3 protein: ASKTGGYSPLH
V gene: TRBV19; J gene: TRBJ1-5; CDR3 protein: ASSIEGVGNQPQH
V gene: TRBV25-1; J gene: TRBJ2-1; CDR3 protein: ASSEFEAGSYNEQF
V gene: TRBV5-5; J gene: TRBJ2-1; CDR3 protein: ASSSTGANEQF
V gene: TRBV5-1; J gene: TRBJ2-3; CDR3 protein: ASSLEGSGNAQY
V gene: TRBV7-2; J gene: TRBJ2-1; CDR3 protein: ASSFGTQQF
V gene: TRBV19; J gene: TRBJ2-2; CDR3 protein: ASSIRGGVTGELF
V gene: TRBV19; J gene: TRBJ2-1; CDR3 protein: ASSIAGGPNEQF
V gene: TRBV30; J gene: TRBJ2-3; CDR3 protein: AWTRGGGYATDTQY
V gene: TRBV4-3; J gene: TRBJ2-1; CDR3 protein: ASSQFGTSFDEQF
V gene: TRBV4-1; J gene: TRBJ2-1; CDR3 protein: ASSQSSGRFEGGKF
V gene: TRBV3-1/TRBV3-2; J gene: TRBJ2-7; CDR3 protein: ASGAAGEQY
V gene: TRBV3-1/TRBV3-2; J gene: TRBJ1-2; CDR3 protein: ASSYVTGKGYT
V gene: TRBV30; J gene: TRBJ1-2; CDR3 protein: AWMGRTGASSYKLL
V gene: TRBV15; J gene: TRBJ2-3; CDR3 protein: ATSINRGGTDTQY
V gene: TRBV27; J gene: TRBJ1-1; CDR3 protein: ASSARTGINEAF
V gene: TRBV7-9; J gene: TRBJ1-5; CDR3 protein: ASQMGSFNQPQH
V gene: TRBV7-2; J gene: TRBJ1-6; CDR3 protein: ASSLGSPGQGNSPLH
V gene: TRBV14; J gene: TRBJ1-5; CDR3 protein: ASSRRGGNQPQH
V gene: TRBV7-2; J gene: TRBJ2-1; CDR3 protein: ASTRTGTRYSYNEQF
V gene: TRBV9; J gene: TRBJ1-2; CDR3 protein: ASSEQGSGYGYT
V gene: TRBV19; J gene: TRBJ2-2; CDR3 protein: ASSYPGQGSGELF
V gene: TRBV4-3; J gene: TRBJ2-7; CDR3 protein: ASSQDRLAGGIGEQY
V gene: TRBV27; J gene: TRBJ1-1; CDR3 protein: ASSLGRAKKAF
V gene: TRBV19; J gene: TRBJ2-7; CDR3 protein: ASSILAGGTYEQY
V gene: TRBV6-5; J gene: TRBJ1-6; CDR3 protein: ASSSSYTGLSSPLH
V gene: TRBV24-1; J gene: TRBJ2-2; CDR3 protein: ATSDSHRAGELF
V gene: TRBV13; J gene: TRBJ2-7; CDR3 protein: ASSSGTSGRREQY